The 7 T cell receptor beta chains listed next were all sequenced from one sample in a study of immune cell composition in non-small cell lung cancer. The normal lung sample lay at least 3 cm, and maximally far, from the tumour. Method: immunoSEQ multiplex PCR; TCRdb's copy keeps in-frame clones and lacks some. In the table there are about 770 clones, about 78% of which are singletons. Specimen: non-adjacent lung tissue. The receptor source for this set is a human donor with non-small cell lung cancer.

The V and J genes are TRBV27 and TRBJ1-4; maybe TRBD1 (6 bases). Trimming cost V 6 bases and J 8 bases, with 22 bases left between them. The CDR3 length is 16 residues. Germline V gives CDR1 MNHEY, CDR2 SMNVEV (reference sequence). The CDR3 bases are TGTGCCAGCAGCTTGACCCCAGGGGCGGTACGGGAAAAACTGTTTTTT. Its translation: CASSLTPGAVREKLFF.

The CDR3 reads CASRNRDLSNQPQHF. The CDR3 DNA follows: TGTGCCAGCCGCAATAGGGACCTAAGCAATCAGCCCCAGCATTTT. The chain joins TRBV6-1 to TRBJ1-5; possibly TRBD1 for D (5 bases). This CDR3 region has 15 residues. V shed 8 bases and J shed 1 base, with 15 bases lying between them. CDR1 and CDR2 from the germline V gene are MNHNS and SASEGT.

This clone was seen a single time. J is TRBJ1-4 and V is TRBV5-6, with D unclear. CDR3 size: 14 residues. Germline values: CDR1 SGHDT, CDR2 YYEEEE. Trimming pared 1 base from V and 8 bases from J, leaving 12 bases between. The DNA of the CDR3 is TGTGCCAGCAGCTTGTACTGGGCGCAAGAAAAACTGTTTTTT. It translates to CASSLYWAQEKLFF.

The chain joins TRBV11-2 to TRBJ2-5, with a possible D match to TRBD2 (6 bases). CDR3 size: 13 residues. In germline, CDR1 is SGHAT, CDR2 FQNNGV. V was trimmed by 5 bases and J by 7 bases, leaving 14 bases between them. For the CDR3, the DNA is TGTGCCAGCAGCCCCAGGATCGGGGGGACCCAGTACTTC. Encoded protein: CASSPRIGGTQYF.

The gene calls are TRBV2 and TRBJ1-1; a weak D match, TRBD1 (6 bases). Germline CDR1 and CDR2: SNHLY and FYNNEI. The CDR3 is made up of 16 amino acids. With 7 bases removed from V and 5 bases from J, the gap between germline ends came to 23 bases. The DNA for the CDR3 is TGTGCCAGCAAAAGTCGGACAGACACAGGTGGGACTGAAGCTTTCTTT. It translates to CASKSRTDTGGTEAFF.

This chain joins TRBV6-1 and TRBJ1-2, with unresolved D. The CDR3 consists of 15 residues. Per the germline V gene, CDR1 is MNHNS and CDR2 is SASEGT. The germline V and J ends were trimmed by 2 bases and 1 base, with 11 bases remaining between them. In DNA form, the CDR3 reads TGTGCCAGCAGTGAAACCCGGACGGGTAACTATGGCTACACCTTC. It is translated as CASSETRTGNYGYTF.

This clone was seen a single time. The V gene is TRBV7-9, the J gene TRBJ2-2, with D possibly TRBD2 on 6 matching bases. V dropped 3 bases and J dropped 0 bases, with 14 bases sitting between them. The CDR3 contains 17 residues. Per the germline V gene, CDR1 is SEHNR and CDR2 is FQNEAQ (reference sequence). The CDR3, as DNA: TGTGCCAGCAGCTTGTTAGGGGAGGATGCGAACACCGGGGAGCTGTTTTTT. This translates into CASSLLGEDANTGELFF.